What follows are 10 T cell receptor beta chains derived from one specimen sequenced in a study of cytomegalovirus exposure and HLA in healthy donors. The PCR used 60 Vbeta and 13 Jbeta primers. The protocol was immunoSEQ multiplex PCR, while the TCRdb copy is restricted to in-frame clones and leaves out a portion. This sample has about 150,000 clones, with about 80% found just once. Sequencing used PBMCs. These receptors were taken from a man aged 35-49 years in good health and CMV-seropositive.

This clone has just one count. The chain joins TRBV7-9 to TRBJ2-5; the D gene is possibly TRBD2 (5 bases). Germline V lookup: CDR1 SEHNR, CDR2 FQNEAQ (reference sequence). The CDR3 sequence is 13 residues long. V gave up 5 bases and J gave up 3 bases, with 10 bases separating them. The CDR3 DNA follows: TGTGCCAGCAGCCCCTTCGGGGAAGAGACCCAGTACTTC. Translating gives CASSPFGEETQYF.

The chain links TRBV7-2 to TRBJ2-7; maybe TRBD2 (5 bases). Germline loops: CDR1 SGHTA, CDR2 FQGNSA. V lost 2 bases, J lost 6 bases, and 11 bases lay in between. The CDR3 sequence is 13 residues long. As DNA, the CDR3 is TGTGCCAGCAGCTTAATTAGACGGGGCGAGCAGTACTTC. It translates to CASSLIRRGEQYF.

The chain couples TRBV2 to TRBJ2-5; TRBD2 matches at 8 bases. CDR3 size: 14 residues. The V gene end was trimmed by 11 bases and the J gene end by 5 bases; junction bases not matched to a gene: 13. Germline CDR1 and CDR2: SNHLY and FYNNEI. Here the CDR3 reads CAGSSGPGGETQYF. In DNA, the CDR3 is TGTGCCGGATCTAGCGGGCCGGGGGGGGAGACCCAGTACTTC.

This clone occurred once. This chain connects TRBV12-5 to TRBJ1-5; a weak D match, TRBD1 (6 bases). The ends were cut back, 3 bases at V and 4 bases at J, with 10 bases in the middle. Germline V gene sequence: CDR1 LGHNT, CDR2 FRNRAP. The CDR3 has 14 amino acids. The DNA of the CDR3 is TGTGCTAGTGGTTTTGACAGGCCTAATCAGCCCCAGCATTTT. Protein: CASGFDRPNQPQHF.

The V gene is TRBV11-2, the J gene TRBJ2-7, with D maybe TRBD2 (6 bases). V lost 1 base and J lost 4, with 8 bases in between. Germline loops: CDR1 SGHAT, CDR2 FQNNGV. This CDR3 contains 13 residues. The CDR3 nucleotides are TGTGCCAGCAGCTTAGCGGGACTTTACGAGCAGTACTTC. Translation gives CASSLAGLYEQYF.

For this clone: The junction shows a germline mismatch at one end, possibly a read error. The chain combines TRBV7-2 with TRBJ2-5; 7 positions match TRBD2. This CDR3 comprises 13 residues. CDR1 and CDR2 (germline): SGHTA, FQGNSA. CDR3 bases: TGTGCCAGCAGCGTCCGCGGGGGACCCCGGAAAGACTTC. Its translation is CASSVRGGPRKDF.

The sample holds a few counts of this clone. The J gene is TRBJ2-1, the V gene TRBV6-1; D is unclear. The CDR3 extends over 15 amino acids. V shed 5 bases and J shed 4 bases, with 15 bases lying between them. Per germline, CDR1 MNHNS and CDR2 SASEGT. CDR3 residues: CASSPTQGAYNEQFF. In DNA form, the CDR3 reads TGTGCCAGCAGTCCGACCCAAGGAGCGTACAATGAGCAGTTCTTC.

This chain joins TRBV12-5 and TRBJ2-7; D call uncertain. Germline V gene sequence: CDR1 LGHNT, CDR2 FRNRAP. Trimming shortened V by 6 bases and J by 3 bases, and 9 bases separated the two germline ends. CDR3 length: 12 amino acids. CDR3 DNA sequence: TGTGCTAGTGGGACTGCTCTCTACGAGCAGTACTTC. Translation gives CASGTALYEQYF. The full variable domain, with the rest looked up from reference TRBV12-5 and TRBJ2-7, is DARVTQTPRHKVTEMGQEVTMRCQPILGHNTVFWYRQTMMQGLELLAYFRNRAPLDDSGMPKDRFSAEMPDATLATLKIQPSEPRDSAVYFCASGTALYEQYFGPGTRLTVT.

CDR3: CASARGSIGEQYF. CDR3 coding DNA: TGCGCCAGCGCGCGCGGGAGCATAGGCGAGCAGTACTTC. This chain joins TRBV5-1 and TRBJ2-7; 7 positions match TRBD2. From germline, CDR1 is SGHRS and CDR2 YFSETQ. This CDR3 comprises 13 residues. After removal of 7 bases from V and 6 bases from J, the junction contained 10 bases not matched to a gene.

The chain recombines TRBV5-4 with TRBJ2-5; maybe TRBD2 (7 bases). Germline V gene sequence: CDR1 SGHNT, CDR2 YYREEE (reference sequence). V shed 4 bases and J shed 2 bases, with 18 bases lying between them. The CDR3 consists of 16 residues. The CDR3 spells CASSLGGTTGQETQYF. In nucleotides, the CDR3 is TGTGCCAGCAGCCTGGGGGGGACGACAGGACAAGAGACCCAGTACTTC.